The 13 T cell receptor beta chains presented below share a single source sample, sequenced in a study of technical replicates of blood from a few donors (dated by TCRdb to about 2017). Library preparation employed the immunoSEQ multiplex PCR assay. TCRdb obtained this table from immuneACCESS and retained in-frame rearrangements with V and J assigned. These tables miss some clones; where compared with another copy, unresolved V genes account for less than half of the shortfall, and the remainder is unexplained. The sample data list tens of thousands of clones, and around 95% of these were observed just once. 0.25% to 0.3% of the sample lies in the top ten. The specimen sequenced was T cells isolated from PBMCs. The origin of the receptors is a human donor in good health.

V is TRBV29-1 and J is TRBJ1-1; 7 positions agree with TRBD1. V was pared by 7 bases and J by 4 bases, with 18 bases of the junction left unmatched. CDR1 and CDR2 from the germline V gene are SQVTM and ANQGSEA. The CDR3 has 16 residues. For the CDR3, the DNA is TGCAGCGCACAGGGGATCTCTCAAGGGGTGGGCACTGAAGCTTTCTTT. The encoded protein is CSAQGISQGVGTEAFF.

The gene calls are TRBV5-1 and TRBJ2-7; the match to TRBD1 covers 7 bases. The germline CDR1 and CDR2 sequences are SGHRS and YFSETQ. The CDR3 consists of 15 residues. Trimming cost V 4 bases and J 4 bases; bases outside gene matches: 11. The DNA for the CDR3 is TGCGCCAGCAGCGGACAGACAGGGATTCAGTACGAGCAGTACTTC. Its translation: CASSGQTGIQYEQYF.

The V gene is TRBV4-2, the J gene TRBJ2-1, with a possible D match to TRBD2 (5 bases). V gave up 4 bases and J gave up 5 bases, with 12 bases separating them. The germline CDR1 and CDR2 sequences are LGHNA and YNFKEQ. The CDR3 sequence is 14 residues long. The CDR3 coding sequence is TGTGCCAGCAGCCCAGCGGCAAACAACAATGAGCAGTTCTTC. This sequence encodes CASSPAANNNEQFF.

This chain links TRBV7-9 with TRBJ1-5, with D unresolved. V dropped 8 bases and J dropped 6 bases, with 17 bases sitting between them. Germline assignment: CDR1 SEHNR and CDR2 FQNEAQ (reference sequence). The CDR3 sequence is 14 residues long. Here the CDR3 DNA reads TGTGCCAGCGGAGGTCTCGGTTTCGCTCAGCCCCAGCATTTT. This codes for CASGGLGFAQPQHF.

This clone was counted a few times. This chain joins TRBV11-2 and TRBJ1-1, with a possible D match to TRBD1 (5 bases). Between the trimmed V and J ends, which lost 6 bases and 0 bases, there was a span of 17 bases. CDR1 and CDR2 (germline): SGHAT, FQNNGV. This CDR3 is built from 16 residues. The CDR3 DNA reads as TGTGCCAGCAGTCCCGACGGGGGGGGGATGAACACTGAAGCTTTCTTT. Residues: CASSPDGGGMNTEAFF.

The rearrangement links TRBV4-2 to TRBJ1-2; D remains unclear. CDR3 length: 15 residues. Germline CDR1 is LGHNA and CDR2 is YNFKEQ. V lost 1 base, J lost 4 bases, and 13 bases lay in between. The CDR3 DNA is TGTGCCAGCAGCCAAGGCCCAACAACTAGCTATGGCTACACCTTC. Translating it yields CASSQGPTTSYGYTF.

V usage is TRBV4-1 and J usage is TRBJ2-7; 11 bases are shared with TRBD2. The CDR3 consists of 16 residues. Germline loops: CDR1 MGHRA, CDR2 YSYEKL. J lost 3 bases, V lost 1 base, and 5 bases had no gene match. The DNA of the CDR3 is TGCGCCAGCAGCCAAGTGGGGACTAGCGGTCTCTACGAGCAGTACTTC. Its protein is CASSQVGTSGLYEQYF.

This rearrangement joins TRBV6-1 to TRBJ2-7, with 11 bases fitting TRBD2. V trimming: 8 bases; J trimming: 5 bases; junction bases outside the gene matches: 8. Per germline, CDR1 MNHNS and CDR2 SASEGT. The CDR3 consists of 14 residues. The CDR3, as DNA: TGTGCCAGCTTCCATACTAGCGGGAGCCACGAGCAGTACTTC. Translating gives CASFHTSGSHEQYF.

The J gene is TRBJ2-3, the V gene TRBV30, with 10 nucleotides matching TRBD2. The CDR3 is 14 amino acids. Looked up from germline, CDR1 is GTSNPN and CDR2 is SVGIG (reference sequence). V trimming: 2 bases; J trimming: 2 bases; junction bases outside the gene matches: 1. The CDR3 sequence: CAWSTSGDTDTQYF. CDR3 DNA: TGTGCCTGGAGTACTAGCGGGGACACAGATACGCAGTATTTT.

The chain uses TRBV4-1 and TRBJ1-1; 8 positions match TRBD1. The ends lost 4 bases at V and 11 bases at J; junction bases unmatched: 12. In germline, CDR1 is MGHRA, CDR2 YSYEKL. The CDR3 extends over 14 amino acids. The CDR3 here is CASSPILRDRSAFF. CDR3 bases: TGCGCCAGCAGCCCCATCCTGAGGGACAGGTCGGCTTTCTTT.

This clone was detected only once. The J gene is TRBJ2-2, the V gene TRBV6-5; 8 bases agree with TRBD2. The CDR3 consists of 15 residues. The germline V gene has CDR1 MNHEY and CDR2 SVGAGI. V shed 6 bases, J shed 4 bases, and the junction held 7 bases outside the gene matches. CDR3 loop: CASRRAGDVTGELFF. The CDR3 coding sequence is TGTGCCAGCAGGAGAGCGGGAGACGTCACCGGGGAGCTGTTTTTT.

The chain links TRBV7-9 to TRBJ2-1; D is undetermined. CDR3 length equals 16 residues. Trimming took 2 bases from V and 4 from J, leaving 15 bases between them. The V gene's germline CDR1 is SEHNR and CDR2 FQNEAQ (reference sequence). CDR3: CASSLLGVYQYNEQFF. The CDR3 DNA is TGTGCCAGCAGCTTACTAGGAGTCTACCAATACAATGAGCAGTTCTTC.

The chain joins TRBV27 to TRBJ2-3; maybe TRBD1 (5 bases). Germline-derived CDR1 and CDR2 are MNHEY and SMNVEV (reference sequence). V was pared by 3 bases and J by 4 bases, with 5 bases between. There are 12 residues in the CDR3. CDR3 residues: CASSLTADTQYF. CDR3 coding DNA: TGTGCCAGCAGTTTGACAGCAGATACGCAGTATTTT.